These T cell receptor beta chains were read from a single sample in a study of CD8+ T cells in alopecia areata. Data came from immunoSEQ multiplex PCR; TCRdb stores just in-frame clones and leaves some out. The data contain some 110,000 clones, roughly 63% of them singletons. The specimen comprised CD8+ T cells sorted from blood, sampled at week 4, from a patient treated with tofacitinib. All receptors derive from a human donor with alopecia areata. The CDR3 runs from the conserved cysteine through the conserved F or W. Each record gives: V gene, J gene, clone size, CDR3 protein. Some rows have no size entry. The others give once, few or many, or a class for an expanded clone.

TRBV7-9	TRBJ2-7	NA	CASSSGAYEQYF
TRBV27	TRBJ1-1	NA	CASSAGATGHNEAFF
TRBV27	TRBJ2-4	few	CASSSIWTPASKNIQYF
TRBV28	TRBJ2-3	few	CASALDRLTDTQYF
TRBV6-5	TRBJ1-2	NA	CASSYPGDGYTF
TRBV29-1	TRBJ2-7	NA	CSVSSGGPSYEQYF
TRBV30	TRBJ2-3	NA	CAWSGGNTDTQYF
TRBV7-9	TRBJ2-2	few	CASSSRDSPLTGELFF
TRBV7-9	TRBJ1-1	NA	CASSYPTDREGGEAFF
TRBV30	TRBJ1-2	NA	CAWSGSDSWTLQWGNYGYTF
TRBV29-1	TRBJ1-2	once	CSVDTEGYGYTF
TRBV29-1	TRBJ2-4	NA	CSVPGQLAKNIQYF
TRBV30	TRBJ2-7	NA	CAWRVYDSYEQYF
TRBV29-1	TRBJ1-2	NA	CSVVGGASSYGYTF
TRBV30	TRBJ1-5	NA	CAWSPGGNQPQHF
TRBV5-6	TRBJ1-6	NA	CASSSGDLIDSPLHF
TRBV30	TRBJ2-2	NA	CACTSGGLSTGELFF
TRBV29-1	TRBJ2-7	few	CSVERSANPYEQYF
TRBV25-1	TRBJ2-5	NA	CASSEFALDTATQYF
TRBV7-9	TRBJ2-3	NA	CASSRTDTQYF
TRBV7-7	TRBJ2-5	NA	CASSLSEQGIGLSDETQYF
TRBV29-1	TRBJ2-3	few	CSVSPVGADTQYF
TRBV4-1	TRBJ2-7	once	CASSHPGQGYEQYF